This T cell receptor (beta chain) was retrieved from a study of T cell responses to AZD1222 COVID-19 vaccine. General study findings and limits: Targets within unmutated variant regions were reportedly found for nearly half of spike-specific TCRs.

Comments on this clone: Its matching antigen is unknown.

CDR1 is MDHEN and CDR2 is SYDVKM in the germline V gene. Deletions cut 2 bases from V and 2 bases from J, with 16 bases between. This CDR3 is 16 amino acids long. TCRdb's copy holds only in-frame clones and misses some; the assay was immunoSEQ multiplex PCR. Of 250,000 to 300,000 clones in the sample, approximately 94% are singletons; the top ten hold roughly 0.5%. The material sequenced was peripheral blood, taken 28 days after the second AZD1222 dose. The source is an adult who received the AZD1222 COVID-19 vaccine. The chain employs TRBV28 and TRBJ2-7; possibly TRBD1 for D (5 bases). The CDR3 bases are TGTGCCAGCAGTTTACCCGACAGCCCGGCACCCTACGAGCAGTACTTC. This encodes CASSLPDSPAPYEQYF. Full variable domain (remainder filled in from reference TRBV28 and TRBJ2-7): DVKVTQSSRYLVKRTGEKVFLECVQDMDHENMFWYRQDPGLGLRLIYFSYDVKMKEKGDIPEGYSVSREKKERFSLILESASTNQTSMYLCASSLPDSPAPYEQYFGPGTRLTVT.